Below are 17 T cell receptor beta chains sequenced from a single sample in a study of blood T cell repertoires in COVID-19. TCRdb's table, derived via immunoSEQ multiplex PCR, lists solely in-frame clones and lacks some. The sample has about 400,000 clones, under 90% seen once; the top ten hold approximately 1.5%. The sample was PBMCs or T cells enriched from blood (not recorded which). The receptors here all came from a woman in her 30s who had recovered from COVID-19.

This chain connects TRBV15 to TRBJ1-3, with TRBD1 identical over 8 bases. The junction had 2 bases not matched to a gene; V was cut back by 1 base and J by 0 bases. Germline V gene data show CDR1 as LNHNV and CDR2 as YYDKDF (reference sequence). The CDR3 is 16 amino acids. DNA of the CDR3: TGTGCCACCAGCAGAGGGACAGGGTCCTCTGGAAACACCATATATTTT. Amino acids: CATSRGTGSSGNTIYF. The full variable domain, in which reference TRBV15 and TRBJ1-3 provide the parts outside the CDR3, is DAMVIQNPRYQVTQFGKPVTLSCSQTLNHNVMYWYQQKSSQAPKLLFHYYDKDFNNEADTPDNFQSRRPNTSFCFLDIRSPGLGDTAMYLCATSRGTGSSGNTIYFGEGSWLTVV.

The V gene is TRBV5-1, the J gene TRBJ1-2; D is ambiguous. The CDR3 is 14 amino acids. V dropped 0 bases and J dropped 7 bases, with 13 bases sitting between them. CDR1 and CDR2 (germline): SGHRS, YFSETQ. The CDR3 here is CASSLGEVRVGYTF. In DNA, the CDR3 is TGCGCCAGCAGCTTGGGCGAGGTGAGAGTTGGCTACACCTTC. Combining the CDR3 with reference TRBV5-1 and TRBJ1-2 gives the whole variable domain KAGVTQTPRYLIKTRGQQVTLSCSPISGHRSVSWYQQTPGQGLQFLFEYFSETQRNKGNFPGRFSGRQFSNSRSEMNVSTLELGDSALYLCASSLGEVRVGYTFGSGTRLTVV.

This chain links TRBV15 with TRBJ2-1, with TRBD1 as a possible D gene (5 bases). The V end was cut by 0 bases, the J end by 6 bases, with 24 bases between. In germline, CDR1 is LNHNV, CDR2 YYDKDF (reference sequence). CDR3 length: 19 residues. The CDR3 reads CATSRDSWTPLSGVNEQFF. CDR3 DNA: TGTGCCACCAGCAGAGATTCGTGGACACCACTTAGTGGGGTCAATGAGCAGTTCTTC. The full variable domain, completed using reference TRBV15 and TRBJ2-1, is DAMVIQNPRYQVTQFGKPVTLSCSQTLNHNVMYWYQQKSSQAPKLLFHYYDKDFNNEADTPDNFQSRRPNTSFCFLDIRSPGLGDTAMYLCATSRDSWTPLSGVNEQFFGPGTRLTVL.

The genes are TRBV19 and TRBJ1-2; TRBD1 agrees at 9 bases. The CDR3 contains 15 residues. V was clipped by 5 bases and J by 7 bases; unmatched bases: 11. Germline CDR1 reads LNHDA; CDR2 reads SQIVND (reference sequence). The CDR3 loop is CASSSRATGGGGYTF. Written as DNA, the CDR3 is TGTGCCAGTAGTTCAAGGGCAACAGGGGGCGGTGGCTACACCTTC.

The chain carries TRBV19 and TRBJ1-4; D is perhaps TRBD1 (5 bases). Per germline, CDR1 LNHDA and CDR2 SQIVND (reference sequence). The CDR3 sequence is 14 residues long. V lost 5 bases and J lost 8, with 15 bases in between. CDR3 sequence (DNA): TGTGCCAGTAGTCCAGGGTTATTAAACGAAAAACTGTTTTTT. Protein sequence: CASSPGLLNEKLFF.

This clone has only one observation. J is TRBJ2-7 and V is TRBV11-2; 10 nucleotides align to TRBD1. Germline CDR1 and CDR2: SGHAT and FQNNGV. V shed 5 bases, J shed 4 bases, and the junction held 11 bases outside the gene matches. The CDR3 loop spans 16 amino acids. CDR3 sequence (DNA): TGTGCCAGCAGCCCTTGGGGGACAGGGGTTGGTTACGAGCAGTACTTC. Translating it yields CASSPWGTGVGYEQYF. Combining the CDR3 with reference TRBV11-2 and TRBJ2-7 gives the whole variable domain EAGVAQSPRYKIIEKRQSVAFWCNPISGHATLYWYQQILGQGPKLLIQFQNNGVVDDSQLPKDRFSAERLKGVDSTLKIQPAKLEDSAVYLCASSPWGTGVGYEQYFGPGTRLTVT.

This rearrangement joins TRBV6-5 to TRBJ2-7, with a weak D call TRBD1 (5 bases). Germline assignment: CDR1 MNHEY and CDR2 SVGAGI. V dropped 2 bases and J dropped 0 bases, with 8 bases sitting between them. This CDR3 comprises 14 residues. DNA of the CDR3: TGTGCCAGCAGTTACCTGGACAACTCCTACGAGCAGTACTTC. This codes for CASSYLDNSYEQYF.

The V call is TRBV7-3, the J call TRBJ1-1; TRBD1 matches 12 bases. The germline gives CDR1 SGHTA, CDR2 FQGTGA. There are 20 residues in the CDR3. J gave up 4 bases and V 1 base, and 16 bases lay outside the gene matches. CDR3 region: CASSLRGQGAREEGGTEAFF. CDR3 nucleotides: TGTGCCAGCAGCTTAAGGGGACAGGGGGCGCGAGAGGAAGGTGGCACTGAAGCTTTCTTT.

The V and J genes are TRBV3-1 (or the pseudogene TRBV3-2) and TRBJ2-5; 7 bases are a match to TRBD1. CDR1 and CDR2 (germline): LGHDT, YNNKEL (reference sequence). The CDR3 runs 15 residues. Unmatched junction bases numbered 5, after V lost 3 bases and J lost 1 base. CDR3 sequence: CASSHQTGSQETQYF. In DNA form, the CDR3 reads TGTGCCAGCAGCCACCAGACAGGGAGCCAAGAGACCCAGTACTTC.

The chain links TRBV6-6 to TRBJ2-7; D perhaps matches TRBD1 (5 bases). The CDR3 is 13 residues long. Looked up from germline, CDR1 is MNHNY and CDR2 is SVGAGI (reference sequence). V shed 6 bases and J shed 2 bases, with 11 bases lying between them. The CDR3 coding sequence is TGTGCCAGCAGGTGGGCGGACACCTACGAGCAGTACTTC. Its protein is CASRWADTYEQYF.

This chain joins TRBV30 and TRBJ1-6; 7 bases fit TRBD1. Germline V gene lookup returns CDR1 GTSNPN and CDR2 SVGIG (reference sequence). The V segment lost 6 bases and the J segment 8 bases; nucleotides outside the gene matches: 7. The CDR3 has 13 amino acids. CDR3 in DNA: TGTGCCTGCATGACAGGGCGGGATTCACCCCTCCACTTT. Protein: CACMTGRDSPLHF. Variable domain in full (rest from reference TRBV30 and TRBJ1-6): SQTIHQWPATLVQPVGSPLSLECTVEGTSNPNLYWYRQAAGRGLQLLFYSVGIGQISSEVPQNLSASRPQDRQFILSSKKLLLSDSGFYLCACMTGRDSPLHFGNGTRLTVT.

The V and J genes are TRBV29-1 and TRBJ2-4; 10 bases fit TRBD1. This CDR3 spans 17 amino acids. CDR1 and CDR2 from the germline V gene are SQVTM and ANQGSEA. With V trimmed by 6 bases and J by 3 bases, 14 bases remained unmatched. The CDR3 sequence is CSVTPGQGLVGKNIQYF. The CDR3 region has the DNA TGCAGCGTCACTCCGGGACAGGGGTTGGTTGGCAAAAACATTCAGTACTTC.

This clone has just one count. With only one base between it and a far larger clone, this is likely a read error. The chain combines TRBV14 with TRBJ2-7; D is perhaps TRBD1 (5 bases). This CDR3 has 11 residues. The V and J ends lost 5 bases and 4 bases respectively, with 6 bases between them. CDR1 and CDR2 from the germline V gene are SGHDN and FVKESK. The CDR3 is CASSSGYEQYF. CDR3 bases: TGTGCCAGCAGCTCAGGGTACGAGCAGTACTTC.

V gene TRBV5-6 combines with J gene TRBJ2-7, with TRBD1 as a possible D gene (5 bases). The CDR3 has 14 amino acids. Deletions cut 2 bases from V and 0 bases from J, with 9 bases between. Germline V gene data show CDR1 as SGHDT and CDR2 as YYEEEE. In DNA form, the CDR3 reads TGTGCCAGCAGCTTCGGCAGGGCCTCCTACGAGCAGTACTTC. This codes for CASSFGRASYEQYF. Drawing the rest from reference TRBV5-6 and TRBJ2-7, the complete variable domain is DAGVTQSPTHLIKTRGQQVTLRCSPKSGHDTVSWYQQALGQGPQFIFQYYEEEERQRGNFPDRFSGHQFPNYSSELNVNALLLGDSALYLCASSFGRASYEQYFGPGTRLTVT.

This clone was picked up a small number of times. This sequence joins TRBV25-1 and TRBJ1-3; D is undetermined. This CDR3 contains 12 residues. The V end lost 6 bases, the J end lost 5 bases, and 8 bases lay between the germline ends. Germline V gives CDR1 MGHDK, CDR2 SYGVNS. The CDR3 DNA sequence: TGTGCCAGCAGAGATACACGAAACACCATATATTTT. Translation gives CASRDTRNTIYF.

The chain employs TRBV28 and TRBJ2-7, with TRBD1 identical over 9 bases. Germline CDR1 reads MDHEN; CDR2 reads SYDVKM. The CDR3 is 15 residues long. Unmatched junction bases numbered 6, after V lost 5 bases and J lost 1 base. The CDR3 region has the DNA TGTGCCAGCAGTACTCCGACAGGGGGGTCCTACGAGCAGTACTTC. Translation: CASSTPTGGSYEQYF.

This chain joins TRBV18 and TRBJ2-7; 9 positions agree with TRBD2. Losses at the gene ends were 0 bases for V and 6 bases for J; bases not matched to a gene: 6. Germline loops: CDR1 KGHSH, CDR2 LQKENI. This CDR3 has 15 residues. The CDR3 sequence is CASSPPLAGKGEQYF. CDR3 sequence (DNA): TGTGCCAGCTCACCACCCCTAGCGGGAAAGGGCGAGCAGTACTTC.